This TCR beta chain derives from a study of control samples from healthy donors and cancer patients. Clones were read by immunoSEQ multiplex PCR, and TCRdb kept only the in-frame ones, dropping some. This repertoire shows 65,000 to 80,000 clones, over 85% found once; its top ten account for under 2%. V lost 4 bases and J lost 4, with 7 bases in between. Germline V lookup: CDR1 WNHNN, CDR2 SYGVQD (reference sequence). The CDR3 is 13 amino acids. This sequence originates from a woman aged 55-70 years with head and neck cancer. The rearrangement joins TRBV10-1 to TRBJ2-2; maybe TRBD2 (6 bases). Sequencing was performed on PBMCs. The CDR3: CASSVGGTGELFF. CDR3 in DNA: TGCGCCAGCAGTGTGGGGGGCACCGGGGAGCTGTTTTTT.